The text below deals with one TCR beta chain. Its antigen remains unidentified. The use of a sample-barcoded 5' primer and a J-beta primer mix characterized a second PCR of roughly 6 to 11 cycles. A template-switch adaptor that had 12 random nucleotides put a tag on each cDNA molecule. TCRdb processed the 5' RACE reads anew with MiXCR; each CDR3 protein has one entry. The sample lists about 2 million distinct CDR3 sequences; 40% to 55% were seen once. This CDR3 spans 14 amino acids. CDR1 is SEHNR and CDR2 is FQNEAQ in the germline V gene (reference sequence). The V and J ends lost 10 bases and 0 bases respectively, with 15 bases between them. This sample is drawn from a study of blood T cells in healthy people across ages. Points from the study as a whole: For the donors, CMV status was unknown and possibly confounded expanded clonotype changes. Across the age range, TCR beta diversity per million T cells fell in a roughly linear way.

The V gene is TRBV7-9, the J gene TRBJ1-2; D gene ambiguous. Sequencing was performed on blood. The receptor was isolated from a woman between 35 and 50 years old in good health. Here the CDR3 DNA reads TGTGCCACCGAAATCTACGGAGCTAACTATGGCTACACCTTC. Its protein product is CATEIYGANYGYTF.